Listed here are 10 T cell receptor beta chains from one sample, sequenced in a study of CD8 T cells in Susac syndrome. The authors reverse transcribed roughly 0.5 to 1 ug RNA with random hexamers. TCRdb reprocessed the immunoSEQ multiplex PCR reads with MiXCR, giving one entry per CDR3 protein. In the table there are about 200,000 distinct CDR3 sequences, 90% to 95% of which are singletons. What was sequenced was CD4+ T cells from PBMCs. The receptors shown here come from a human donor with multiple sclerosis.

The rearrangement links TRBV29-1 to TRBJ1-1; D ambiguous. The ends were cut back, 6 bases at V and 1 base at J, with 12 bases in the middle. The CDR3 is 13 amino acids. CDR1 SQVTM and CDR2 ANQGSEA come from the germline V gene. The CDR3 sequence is CSVDRTENTEAFF. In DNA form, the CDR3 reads TGCAGCGTGGACCGGACGGAGAACACTGAAGCTTTCTTT.

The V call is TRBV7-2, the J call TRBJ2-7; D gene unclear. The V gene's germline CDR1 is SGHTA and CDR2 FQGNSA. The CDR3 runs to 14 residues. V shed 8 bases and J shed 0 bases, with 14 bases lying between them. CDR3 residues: CASSPQASSYEQYF. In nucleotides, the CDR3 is TGTGCCAGCTCCCCCCAGGCCAGCTCCTACGAGCAGTACTTC.

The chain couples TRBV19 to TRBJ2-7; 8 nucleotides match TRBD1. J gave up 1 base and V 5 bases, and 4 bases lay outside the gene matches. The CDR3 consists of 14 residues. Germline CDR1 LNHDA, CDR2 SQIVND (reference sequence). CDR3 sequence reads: CASSAGQESYEQYF. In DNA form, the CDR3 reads TGTGCCAGTAGTGCGGGACAGGAATCCTACGAGCAGTACTTC.

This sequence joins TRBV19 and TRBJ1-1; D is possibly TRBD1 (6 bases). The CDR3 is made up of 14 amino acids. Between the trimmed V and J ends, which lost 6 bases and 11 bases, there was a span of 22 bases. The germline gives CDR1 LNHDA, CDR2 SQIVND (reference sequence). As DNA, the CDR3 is TGTGCCAGTAGACTCAACAGGGTTGAACAGGCTGCTTTCTTT. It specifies CASRLNRVEQAAFF.

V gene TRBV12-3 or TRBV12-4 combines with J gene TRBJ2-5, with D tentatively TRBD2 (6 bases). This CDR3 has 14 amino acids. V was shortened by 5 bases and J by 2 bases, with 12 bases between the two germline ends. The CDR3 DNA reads TGTGCCAGCAGTACGCGGGACTTTCAAGAGACCCAGTACTTC. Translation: CASSTRDFQETQYF.

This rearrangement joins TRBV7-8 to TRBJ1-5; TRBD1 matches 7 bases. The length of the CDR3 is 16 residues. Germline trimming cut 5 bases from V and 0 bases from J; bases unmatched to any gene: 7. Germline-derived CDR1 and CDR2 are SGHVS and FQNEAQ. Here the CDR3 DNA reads TGTGCCAGCAGCCCTTGGGACAGCTATAGCAATCAGCCCCAGCATTTT. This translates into CASSPWDSYSNQPQHF.

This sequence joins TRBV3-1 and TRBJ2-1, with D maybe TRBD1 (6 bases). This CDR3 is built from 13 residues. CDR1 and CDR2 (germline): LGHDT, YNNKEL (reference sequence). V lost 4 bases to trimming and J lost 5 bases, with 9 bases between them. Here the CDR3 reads CASSPTGNNEQFF. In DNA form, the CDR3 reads TGTGCCAGCAGCCCAACAGGGAACAATGAGCAGTTCTTC.

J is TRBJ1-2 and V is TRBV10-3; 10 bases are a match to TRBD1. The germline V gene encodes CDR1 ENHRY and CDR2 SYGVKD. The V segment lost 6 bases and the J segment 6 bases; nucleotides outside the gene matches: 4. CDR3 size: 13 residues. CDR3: CAIRDRGMNGYTF. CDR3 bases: TGTGCCATCAGGGACAGGGGGATGAATGGCTACACCTTC.

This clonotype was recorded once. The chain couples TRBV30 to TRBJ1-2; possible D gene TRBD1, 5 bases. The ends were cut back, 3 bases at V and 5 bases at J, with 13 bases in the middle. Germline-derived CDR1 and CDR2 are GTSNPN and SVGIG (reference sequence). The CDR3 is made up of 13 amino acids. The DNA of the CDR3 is TGTGCCTGGAGCAAGGGACGGACTTATGGCTACACCTTC. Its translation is CAWSKGRTYGYTF.

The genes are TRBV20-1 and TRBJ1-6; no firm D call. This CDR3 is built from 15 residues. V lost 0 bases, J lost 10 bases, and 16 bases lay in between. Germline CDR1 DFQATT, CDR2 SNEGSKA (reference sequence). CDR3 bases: TGCAGTGCTAGAGATCAAGGACGGGGTCGATCACCCCTCCACTTT. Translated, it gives CSARDQGRGRSPLHF.